Included here is one TCR beta chain sequence, with context. The sample holds other DNA sequences that translate to the same CDR3. This sample was taken from a study of shared clonotypes between healthy human individuals. Generated by immunoSEQ multiplex PCR, the TCRdb table keeps only in-frame clones and is missing some. This table has about 600,000 clones, about 97% appearing once. Germline V gene data show CDR1 as MNHEY and CDR2 as SVGAGI. Between the trimmed V and J ends, which lost 6 bases and 5 bases, there was a span of 7 bases. This CDR3 region has 12 residues. Sequences were obtained from naive CD4+ T cells sorted from blood. Indicated subset: CD45RA+ positively selected. The TCR was taken from a woman in her twenties or thirties in good health. The rearrangement joins TRBV6-5 to TRBJ2-2; a possible D gene is TRBD1 (6 bases). The CDR3 sequence: CASRQGTGELFF. CDR3 in DNA: TGTGCCAGCAGGCAGGGGACCGGGGAGCTGTTTTTT.